The T cell receptor beta chain described here comes from a study of Ad26.COV2.S vaccination and SARS-CoV-2 variants. Findings and limits, study-wide: Recipients of either vaccine or placebo displayed similar breadth of non-spike TCRs. After vaccination, reports described spike-specific CD8+ and CD4+ T cell responses as showing substantial breadth. Total T cell responses may have been underestimated by the TCR breadth and depth analyses.

Profiling relied on immunoSEQ multiplex PCR, and the TCRdb table lists in-frame clones only, not all of them. This sample has about 94,000 clones; approximately 86% occur once, and the top ten carry 16%. CDR1 is SGHTA, CDR2 FQGNSA, per germline. The V gene lost 2 bases and the J gene lost 3 bases, with 4 bases spanning the gap. The CDR3 totals 12 residues. As concerns this clone: Its antigen is undetermined.

The sample here was peripheral blood, taken after recovery from COVID-19. The origin of this receptor is a human donor who had recovered from COVID-19. The gene calls are TRBV7-2 and TRBJ1-2, with D unresolved. The CDR3 DNA sequence: TGTGCCAGCAGCTTATCGGACTATGGCTACACCTTC. Its translation: CASSLSDYGYTF.